This T cell receptor beta chain was identified during a study of cytomegalovirus exposure and HLA in healthy donors. To note about this clone: Its specificity is unknown. This same CDR3 is encoded by further DNA sequences in the sample.

Regarding the study as a whole: Clonal expansion was found to be greater in HLA-associated TCR beta chains than in equally common others in a later analysis. Among TCR sequences, most were rare, though some public TCRs appeared in many donors. Investigators reported under 200 TCR beta chains as tied to cytomegalovirus.

Trimming pared 4 bases from V and 2 bases from J, leaving 3 bases between. Germline CDR1 SGDLS, CDR2 YYNGEE. This CDR3 has 11 residues. The PCR had 60 Vbeta and 13 Jbeta primers. The data were produced by immunoSEQ multiplex PCR, yet TCRdb's version contains in-frame clones alone and is incomplete. The data contain about 160,000 clones, roughly 80% of them seen just once; the ten biggest clones take up 7%. The receptor was isolated from a woman aged 25 to 45 in good health and CMV-seropositive. The J gene is TRBJ1-2, the V gene TRBV9; D ambiguous. Source material: PBMCs. The chain's CDR3 is CASSSNYGYTF. The CDR3 DNA is TGTGCCAGCAGCTCGAACTATGGCTACACCTTC.